This T cell receptor (beta chain) is drawn from a study of OX40 agonist ivuxolimab in advanced cancers. Points on this clone: Its cognate antigen is unknown.

Study results and caveats: Mean expanded clone counts were higher in CD8+ than CD4+ T cells.

Here immunoSEQ multiplex PCR was the method, and the copy in TCRdb shows in-frame clones only, minus some. The table includes 40,000 to 55,000 clones, 70% to 90% detected once. There are 16 residues in the CDR3. With 3 bases removed from V and 4 bases from J, the gap between germline ends came to 19 bases. The germline CDR1 and CDR2 sequences are ENHRY and SYGVKD. The sequence derives from an adult with an advanced solid tumor such as melanoma, head and neck, liver or kidney cancer. The source material was CD4+ or CD8+ T cells sorted from blood, sampled in a trial of the OX40 agonist ivuxolimab. This rearrangement joins TRBV10-3 to TRBJ2-7; possible D gene TRBD2, 5 bases. As DNA, the CDR3 is TGTGCCATCAGTGACGAGGGCGCCTCGGATCGATACGAGCAGTACTTC. Protein product: CAISDEGASDRYEQYF.